A selection of T cell receptor beta chains follows, all from one sample in a study of beta chain features in type 1 diabetes. Profiled with immunoSEQ multiplex PCR; TCRdb holds only in-frame clones, not every one. The sample carries some 190,000 clones, around 7.8% recorded once. The source material was central memory CD4+ T cells from blood. The source is a middle-aged woman with type 1 diabetes. Both conserved end residues are part of each CDR3. The D gene is left open where the match is weak. Not all rows give a size; the values are once, few, many and, for expanded clones, a class.

V gene,clone size,J gene,D gene,CDR3 protein,CDR3 DNA
TRBV19,few,TRBJ2-7,TRBD2,CASRTTSSYEQYF,TGTGCCAGTAGAACGACTAGCAGCTACGAGCAGTACTTC
TRBV13,-,TRBJ2-1,TRBD2,CASSIQGTSHYNEQFF,TGTGCCAGCAGCATCCAGGGGACTAGCCACTACAATGAGCAGTTCTTC
TRBV7-6,-,TRBJ1-1,-,CASSPQEGNTEAFF,TGTGCCAGCAGCCCACAGGAAGGGAACACTGAAGCTTTCTTT
TRBV6-5,-,TRBJ2-7,TRBD2,CASTPRASGSEQYF,TGTGCCAGCACCCCTCGGGCTAGCGGGAGCGAGCAGTACTTC
TRBV11-1,few,TRBJ2-2,TRBD2,CASTAGLQITGELFF,TGTGCCAGCACTGCGGGACTACAAATCACCGGGGAGCTGTTTTTT
TRBV28,many,TRBJ1-6,-,CASSLIGDNSPLHF,TGTGCCAGCAGTTTAATTGGAGATAATTCACCCCTCCACTTT
TRBV7-2,few,TRBJ2-7,-,CASSPSTGYEQYF,TGTGCCAGCAGCCCTTCTACCGGCTACGAGCAGTACTTC
TRBV9,-,TRBJ1-2,-,CASSVGHRATRGYTF,TGTGCCAGCAGCGTAGGTCACAGGGCGACGCGTGGCTACACCTTC
TRBV9,-,TRBJ2-3,-,CASSVSPGSNADTQYF,TGTGCCAGCAGCGTATCCCCCGGGAGCAACGCAGATACGCAGTATTTT
TRBV7-2,many,TRBJ2-1,TRBD1,CASSLVGTGGHEQFF,TGTGCCAGCAGCTTAGTTGGGACAGGGGGACATGAGCAGTTCTTC
TRBV6-5,-,TRBJ2-1,-,CASSPGRDNEQFF,TGTGCCAGCAGCCCCGGGCGGGACAATGAGCAGTTCTTC
TRBV4-1,-,TRBJ2-1,TRBD2,CASSQVVAGEYEQFF,TGCGCCAGCAGCCAAGTGGTAGCGGGAGAATATGAGCAGTTCTTC
TRBV4-1,-,TRBJ2-5,TRBD2,CASSQDQDGGIQETQYF,TGCGCCAGCAGCCAAGATCAGGACGGGGGGATCCAAGAGACCCAGTACTTC
TRBV15,-,TRBJ2-5,-,CATSRSQGLETQYF,TGTGCCACCAGCAGATCTCAGGGGCTGGAGACCCAGTACTTC
TRBV7-6,-,TRBJ2-1,-,CASSLARSYNEQFF,TGTGCCAGCAGCTTAGCGAGGTCCTACAATGAGCAGTTCTTC
TRBV18,many,TRBJ2-2,TRBD1,CASSPLHGQGGTGELFF,TGTGCCAGCTCACCGCTCCACGGACAGGGGGGTACCGGGGAGCTGTTTTTT
TRBV11-2,few,TRBJ2-7,TRBD2,CASRYRGQTGLAGDNEQYF,TGTGCCAGCAGGTACAGGGGACAAACAGGACTAGCGGGAGATAACGAGCAGTACTTC
TRBV9,few,TRBJ2-2,TRBD1,CASSAYRGGGTGELFF,TGTGCCAGCAGCGCCTACAGGGGTGGCGGAACCGGGGAGCTGTTTTTT
TRBV6-5,many,TRBJ1-1,TRBD1,CASSLTGGADTEAFF,TGTGCCAGCAGTTTGACAGGGGGCGCGGACACTGAAGCTTTCTTT
TRBV19,-,TRBJ2-7,-,CASRFREGYEQYF,TGTGCCAGTAGGTTCAGGGAAGGCTACGAGCAGTACTTC